The 13 T cell receptor beta chains listed next were all sequenced from one sample in a study of blood T cell repertoires in COVID-19. Using immunoSEQ multiplex PCR, the repertoire was profiled, and TCRdb retains in-frame clones only, with some absent. The repertoire holds 53,000 or so clones, with approximately 90% as singletons. The sequenced sample consisted of peripheral blood. These receptors all stem from a man at least 80 years old with acute or convalescent COVID-19.

V gene TRBV10-1 combines with J gene TRBJ2-2; possibly TRBD1 for D (6 bases). The V and J ends lost 6 bases and 6 bases respectively, with 14 bases between them. CDR1 is WNHNN and CDR2 is SYGVQD in the germline V gene (reference sequence). The CDR3 is made up of 14 amino acids. The CDR3 region is CASSTGSDAGELFF. CDR3 nucleotides: TGCGCCAGCAGCACAGGGTCGGACGCCGGGGAGCTGTTTTTT.

The genes are TRBV3-1 (or the pseudogene TRBV3-2) and TRBJ2-5; D unclear. Trimming took 4 bases from V and 2 from J, leaving 17 bases between them. The CDR3 has 16 amino acids. Per germline, CDR1 LGHDT and CDR2 YNNKEL (reference sequence). The CDR3 is CASSPSGSAIQETQYF. The CDR3 bases are TGTGCCAGCAGCCCAAGTGGAAGCGCTATTCAAGAGACCCAGTACTTC.

The chain links TRBV5-4 to TRBJ1-1; weak D call: TRBD1 (5 bases). Germline CDR1 reads SGHNT; CDR2 reads YYREEE (reference sequence). V lost 3 bases and J lost 2, with 14 bases in between. The CDR3 spans 15 residues. The CDR3 DNA is TGTGCCAGCAGCTCAAAAAGGGACTTTAACACTGAAGCTTTCTTT. Protein product: CASSSKRDFNTEAFF.

As for this clone: The junction and the germline gene differ at one end; a read error may be behind it. This rearrangement joins TRBV6-5 to TRBJ2-5, with 8 bases that match TRBD2. The CDR3 length is 14 residues. CDR1 and CDR2 from the germline V gene are MNHEY and SVGAGI. This CDR3 reads CASSDSGGSETQYF. The CDR3 DNA is TGTGCCAGCAGTGACTCGGGGGGGTCGGAGACCCAGTACTTC.

This clone was seen a few times. V and J are TRBV6-2 or TRBV6-3 and TRBJ1-6; D may be TRBD1 (5 bases). Germline V lookup: CDR1 MNHEY, CDR2 SVGEGT. This CDR3 contains 17 residues. V was trimmed by 1 base and J by 7 bases, leaving 17 bases between them. The CDR3 DNA reads TGTGCCAGCAGTTACTGGCAGGGCATACGGGTAAATTCACCCCTCCACTTT. This sequence encodes CASSYWQGIRVNSPLHF.

Worth noting for this clone: The same CDR3 is also encoded by other DNA sequences in this sample. The rearrangement uses TRBV20-1 and TRBJ1-2, with D uncertain. This CDR3 comprises 10 residues. The V and J ends lost 5 bases and 5 bases respectively, with 6 bases between them. Germline values: CDR1 DFQATT, CDR2 SNEGSKA (reference sequence). For the CDR3, the DNA is TGCAGTGCTTTTCAATATGGCTACACCTTC. This codes for CSAFQYGYTF.

The gene calls are TRBV7-9 and TRBJ1-6, with a possible D match to TRBD1 (5 bases). CDR3 length: 15 residues. Germline V gene data show CDR1 as SEHNR and CDR2 as FQNEAQ (reference sequence). V lost 2 bases and J 8 bases, leaving 13 bases between the germline ends. The CDR3 is CASSLSGSRDSPLHF. CDR3 bases: TGTGCCAGCAGCTTATCCGGCAGCAGGGATTCACCCCTCCACTTT.

V usage is TRBV2 and J usage is TRBJ2-5; weak D call: TRBD1 (5 bases). The CDR3 spans 12 residues. Trimming stripped 4 bases from V and 5 bases from J, with 8 bases between. Per the germline V gene, CDR1 is SNHLY and CDR2 is FYNNEI. The CDR3 reads CASSAQAETQYF. The CDR3 DNA sequence: TGTGCCAGCAGTGCACAGGCTGAGACCCAGTACTTC. Full variable domain (outside the CDR3, taken from reference TRBV2 and TRBJ2-5): EPEVTQTPSHQVTQMGQEVILRCVPISNHLYFYWYRQILGQKVEFLVSFYNNEISEKSEIFDDQFSVERPDGSNFTLKIRSTKLEDSAMYFCASSAQAETQYFGPGTRLLVL.

This clone was counted a few times. The chain combines TRBV5-5 with TRBJ1-4, with 7 bases lining up with TRBD1. The V gene end was trimmed by 0 bases and the J gene end by 8 bases; junction bases not matched to a gene: 7. CDR1 and CDR2 from the germline V gene are SGHKS and YYEKEE (reference sequence). The CDR3 runs 15 residues. CDR3 sequence (DNA): TGTGCCAGCAGCTTGGAAGACAGGGCAGGCGAAAAACTGTTTTTT. The encoded protein is CASSLEDRAGEKLFF.

This clone appeared a single time. V is TRBV18 and J is TRBJ2-1; TRBD2 matches 7 bases. The length of the CDR3 is 15 residues. After removal of 0 bases from V and 5 bases from J, the junction contained 4 bases not matched to a gene. Germline lookup yields CDR1 KGHSH and CDR2 LQKENI. This chain's CDR3 is CASSPPRLADNEQFF. Written as DNA, the CDR3 is TGTGCCAGCTCACCACCCCGGCTAGCGGACAATGAGCAGTTCTTC.

A few counts support this clone. The rearrangement uses TRBV7-9 and TRBJ1-5; weak D call: TRBD1 (6 bases). Germline-derived CDR1 and CDR2 are SEHNR and FQNEAQ (reference sequence). Trimming took 5 bases from V and 4 from J, leaving 12 bases between them. This CDR3 region has 14 residues. The CDR3: CASSEQGSNQPQHF. In nucleotides, the CDR3 is TGTGCCAGCAGCGAACAGGGTTCGAATCAGCCCCAGCATTTT.

This chain connects TRBV28 to TRBJ2-3; 9 bases agree with TRBD2. This CDR3 has 18 residues. The V segment lost 7 bases and the J segment 0 bases; nucleotides outside the gene matches: 14. Per the germline V gene, CDR1 is MDHEN and CDR2 is SYDVKM. The CDR3 nucleotides are TGTGCCAGCAAAGACAGACTGCCGGCGGGGGGGAGCACAGATACGCAGTATTTT. Translation: CASKDRLPAGGSTDTQYF.

The rearrangement uses TRBV25-1 and TRBJ1-1; a weak D match, TRBD1 (6 bases). This CDR3 comprises 14 residues. Deletions cut 6 bases from V and 0 bases from J, with 11 bases between. CDR1 and CDR2 (germline): MGHDK, SYGVNS. The CDR3, as DNA: TGTGCCAGCAGAGGGCAGGGGATGAACACTGAAGCTTTCTTT. Protein product: CASRGQGMNTEAFF. Filled out from reference TRBV25-1 and TRBJ1-1, the complete variable domain reads EADIYQTPRYLVIGTGKKITLECSQTMGHDKMYWYQQDPGMELHLIHYSYGVNSTEKGDLSSESTVSRIRTEHFPLTLESARPSHTSQYLCASRGQGMNTEAFFGQGTRLTVV.